This entry lists 14 T cell receptor beta chains sequenced from one sample in a study of cytomegalovirus exposure and HLA in healthy donors. Primers included in the PCR were 60 Vbeta and 13 Jbeta primers. Generated by immunoSEQ multiplex PCR, the TCRdb table keeps only in-frame clones and is missing some. The profile shows about 200,000 clones, approximately 78% of them singletons. Sequenced input: PBMCs. The receptors come from a middle-aged woman in good health and CMV-seronegative.

This clone was seen once. The chain is built from TRBV27 and TRBJ1-1; D is uncertain. Trimming removed 6 bases at V and 2 bases at J, with 10 bases between. Germline values: CDR1 MNHEY, CDR2 SMNVEV (reference sequence). The CDR3 loop spans 13 amino acids. CDR3 in amino acids: CASSLTVNTEAFF. The CDR3 coding sequence is TGTGCCAGCAGCTTAACAGTTAACACTGAAGCTTTCTTT.

The gene calls are TRBV19 and TRBJ1-2, with TRBD1 matching 7 bases. The J segment lost 10 bases and the V segment lost 5 bases, leaving 13 bases of the junction unmatched. The CDR3 loop spans 14 amino acids. Germline-derived CDR1 and CDR2 are LNHDA and SQIVND (reference sequence). CDR3 protein: CASSFIDREFDYTF. The CDR3 DNA follows: TGTGCCAGTAGTTTTATCGACAGGGAGTTCGACTACACCTTC.

Notes on this clone: Without the conserved terminal phenylalanine or tryptophan, this CDR3 likely stems from a read error. The chain carries TRBV30 and TRBJ1-2; 9 bases fit TRBD1. With V trimmed by 8 bases and J by 6 bases, 10 bases remained unmatched. Per the germline V gene, CDR1 is GTSNPN and CDR2 is SVGIG (reference sequence). This CDR3 contains 13 residues. Here the CDR3 DNA reads TGTGCCATTCCTCGGGACAGGGACAATGGCTACACCCTC. Amino acid sequence: CAIPRDRDNGYTL.

V is TRBV5-1 and J is TRBJ2-7; D gene uncertain. Germline values: CDR1 SGHRS, CDR2 YFSETQ. The CDR3 consists of 12 residues. Trimming removed 3 bases from V and 5 bases from J, with 9 bases in between. In DNA, the CDR3 is TGCGCCAGCAGCTCTAGTTCCCACGAGCAGTACTTC. Translated: CASSSSSHEQYF.

The chain uses TRBV9 and TRBJ2-5; TRBD2 agrees at 10 bases. The CDR3 consists of 16 residues. Germline-derived CDR1 and CDR2 are SGDLS and YYNGEE. With 0 bases clipped from V and 2 bases from J, the junction kept 4 bases outside the gene matches. The CDR3 DNA follows: TGTGCCAGCAGCGTAGCTCAAGCGGGAGGGCAAGAGACCCAGTACTTC. Translated: CASSVAQAGGQETQYF.

Concerning this clone itself: An end of the junction does not agree with germline; a read error may underlie this. Here the CDR3 reads CASSFPDRGQTDF. The CDR3 nucleotides read TGTGCCAGCAGTTTCCCGGACAGGGGACAAACAGACTTC. V usage is TRBV28 and J usage is TRBJ2-5; 9 nucleotides match TRBD1. CDR1 MDHEN and CDR2 SYDVKM come from the germline V gene. This CDR3 contains 13 residues.

V and J are TRBV29-1 and TRBJ2-2; D gene ambiguous. Trimming took off 7 bases at V and 6 bases at J, with 9 bases between the two ends. The germline V gene has CDR1 SQVTM and CDR2 ANQGSEA. CDR3 length: 11 amino acids. The CDR3 nucleotides are TGCAGCGGCCGACACGCCGGGGAGCTGTTTTTT. Protein sequence: CSGRHAGELFF.

This clone was picked up a small number of times. V and J are TRBV28 and TRBJ1-1; D is unresolved. This CDR3 region has 11 residues. V dropped 3 bases and J dropped 9 bases, with 8 bases sitting between them. Germline V CDR1 and CDR2: MDHEN, SYDVKM. CDR3 nucleotide sequence: TGTGCCAGCAGTTTGCAGTATAAAGCTTTCTTT. It translates to CASSLQYKAFF.

With respect to this clone: Other nucleotide sequences from this sample produce the same CDR3. This chain connects TRBV2 to TRBJ2-1; TRBD2 aligns across 9 bases. CDR3 length equals 15 residues. Trimming took 1 base from V and 5 from J; bases not matched to a gene: 3. The germline V gene has CDR1 SNHLY and CDR2 FYNNEI. CDR3: CASSEVAGVNNEQFF. In DNA, the CDR3 is TGTGCCAGCAGTGAAGTAGCGGGAGTGAACAATGAGCAGTTCTTC.

This clone showed up just once. The J gene is TRBJ2-7, the V gene TRBV6-6; 11 bases map to TRBD2. Germline lookup yields CDR1 MNHNY and CDR2 SVGAGI (reference sequence). The length of the CDR3 is 15 residues. V shed 4 bases, J shed 3 bases, and the junction held 5 bases outside the gene matches. The CDR3 protein is CASSWELAGGYEQYF. The CDR3 DNA reads TGTGCCAGCAGTTGGGAGCTAGCGGGAGGCTACGAGCAGTACTTC.

DNA of the CDR3: TGTGCCAGCAGCCAGAAAATGAACACTGAAGCTTTCTTT. This encodes CASSQKMNTEAFF. The V call is TRBV5-4, the J call TRBJ1-1; D gene unclear. The ends were cut back, 4 bases at V and 0 bases at J, with 7 bases in the middle. This CDR3 spans 13 amino acids. Per the germline V gene, CDR1 is SGHNT and CDR2 is YYREEE (reference sequence).

The CDR3 bases are TGCGCCAGCAGCCGTGAGGGTAATGAAAAACTGTTTTTT. It specifies CASSREGNEKLFF. The genes are TRBV5-1 and TRBJ1-4; no definite D call. The CDR3 runs 13 residues. The ends were cut back, 4 bases at V and 4 bases at J, with 8 bases in the middle. Germline-derived CDR1 and CDR2 are SGHRS and YFSETQ.

The chain uses TRBV6-1 and TRBJ2-2; possible D gene TRBD1, 6 bases. Trimming stripped 6 bases from V and 4 bases from J, with 15 bases between. Germline V lookup: CDR1 MNHNS, CDR2 SASEGT. This CDR3 region has 15 residues. The CDR3 protein is CASSLGQGSTGELFF. The CDR3 bases are TGTGCCAGCAGCCTGGGGCAGGGGAGCACCGGGGAGCTGTTTTTT.

This sequence joins TRBV5-1 and TRBJ2-7; 8 nucleotides line up with TRBD1. The CDR3 runs 14 residues. The V gene's germline CDR1 is SGHRS and CDR2 YFSETQ. The trim removed 5 bases at V and 4 bases at J, leaving 8 bases unmatched. This chain's CDR3 is CASRLRQGPYEQYF. CDR3 sequence (DNA): TGCGCCAGCAGACTAAGACAGGGGCCTTACGAGCAGTACTTC.